Shown below are 8 T cell receptor beta chains from a single sample sequenced in a study of blood T cell repertoires in COVID-19. Produced via immunoSEQ multiplex PCR; TCRdb's table is partial and in-frame only. Of almost 70,000 clones listed, roughly 80% are singletons. The sample was peripheral blood. Every receptor here comes from a man between 60 and 75 years old with acute or convalescent COVID-19.

This rearrangement joins TRBV19 to TRBJ1-1; D may be TRBD1 (6 bases). This CDR3 comprises 15 residues. Germline V CDR1 and CDR2: LNHDA, SQIVND (reference sequence). V dropped 5 bases and J dropped 2 bases, with 15 bases sitting between them. The CDR3 DNA follows: TGTGCCAGTAGTCGATCAGGGGAAAGAAACACTGAAGCTTTCTTT. Its translation is CASSRSGERNTEAFF. The whole variable domain, filled in from reference TRBV19 and TRBJ1-1, reads DGGITQSPKYLFRKEGQNVTLSCEQNLNHDAMYWYRQDPGQGLRLIYYSQIVNDFQKGDIAEGYSVSREKKESFPLTVTSAQKNPTAFYLCASSRSGERNTEAFFGQGTRLTVV.

The table lists this clone with a few counts. V gene TRBV5-1 combines with J gene TRBJ1-6, with TRBD1 identical over 7 bases. This CDR3 spans 18 amino acids. Trimming took 2 bases from V and 0 from J; bases not matched to a gene: 8. CDR1 and CDR2 (germline): SGHRS, YFSETQ. CDR3 protein: CASSFIPGGTSYNSPLHF. The CDR3 DNA follows: TGCGCCAGCAGCTTTATCCCAGGGGGAACCTCCTATAATTCACCCCTCCACTTT.

This clone was seen once. The J gene is TRBJ1-1, the V gene TRBV7-2, with a weak D call TRBD1 (5 bases). The V gene lost 0 bases and the J gene lost 5 bases, with 16 bases spanning the gap. The CDR3 runs 16 residues. Germline CDR1 and CDR2: SGHTA and FQGNSA. The CDR3 loop reads CASSLAEGRGRTEAFF. CDR3 sequence (DNA): TGTGCCAGCAGCTTAGCGGAAGGACGGGGGAGGACTGAAGCTTTCTTT.

V gene TRBV12-3 or TRBV12-4 combines with J gene TRBJ2-7; D is perhaps TRBD2 (5 bases). The V and J ends lost 5 bases and 2 bases respectively, with 7 bases between them. The CDR3 extends over 12 amino acids. The CDR3 DNA reads as TGTGCCAGCAGTGAGAGGGCCTACGAGCAGTACTTC. Translation gives CASSERAYEQYF.

The chain couples TRBV6-5 to TRBJ1-2; 8 bases fit TRBD1. In germline, CDR1 is MNHEY, CDR2 SVGAGI. The CDR3 runs 15 residues. J gave up 6 bases and V 4 bases, and 10 bases lay outside the gene matches. As DNA, the CDR3 is TGTGCCAGCAGTTCAAAAAGGACGGGACAGGATGGCTACACCTTC. This translates into CASSSKRTGQDGYTF.

The sample holds one count of this clone. The V call is TRBV2, the J call TRBJ1-1, with D maybe TRBD1 (5 bases). The CDR3 length is 14 residues. Per germline, CDR1 SNHLY and CDR2 FYNNEI. Trimming removed 11 bases at V and 1 base at J, with 17 bases between. The CDR3 DNA sequence: TGTGCCCGACAGAAAGGGCAGGCGAACACTGAAGCTTTCTTT. Its protein is CARQKGQANTEAFF.

This clone was seen only once. The genes are TRBV2 and TRBJ2-7; maybe TRBD1 (5 bases). The V and J ends lost 3 bases and 2 bases respectively, with 14 bases between them. This CDR3 comprises 15 residues. Germline assignment: CDR1 SNHLY and CDR2 FYNNEI. CDR3 DNA sequence: TGTGCCAGCAGTGAGGGGCCAACCCCCACCTACGAGCAGTACTTC. It specifies CASSEGPTPTYEQYF. Supplemented by reference TRBV2 and TRBJ2-7, the full variable domain reads EPEVTQTPSHQVTQMGQEVILRCVPISNHLYFYWYRQILGQKVEFLVSFYNNEISEKSEIFDDQFSVERPDGSNFTLKIRSTKLEDSAMYFCASSEGPTPTYEQYFGPGTRLTVT.

The J gene is TRBJ2-7, the V gene TRBV5-1; TRBD2 is a possible D gene (7 bases). The CDR3 has 14 amino acids. V was cut by 0 bases and J by 3 bases, with 10 bases left in between. Looked up from germline, CDR1 is SGHRS and CDR2 is YFSETQ. Here the CDR3 reads CASSLAGGNYEQYF. The CDR3 DNA sequence: TGCGCCAGCAGCTTGGCGGGGGGCAACTACGAGCAGTACTTC.